This T cell receptor (beta chain) comes out of a study of shared clonotypes between healthy human individuals (dated by TCRdb to the early 2020s). For context, the study as a whole: Two women and a few men aged 18 to 49 years were included in the cohort. Per donor, leukapheresis produced somewhere between about 0.8 and 9.5 billion PBMCs. To increase sequencing depth and limit assay-specific biases, different laboratories used diverse techniques to prepare libraries and sequence TCR repertoires. Per donor, three plates each were used for CD4 naive and CD4 memory, two for CD8 naive, and one for CD8 memory. Blood TCR repertoires of roughly five healthy adults were deeply sequenced to estimate repertoire size and the extent of clonotype sharing between individuals.

CD8 naive samples were CD45RO-negative cells positively selected for CCR7, giving a CD45RA+CCR7+ population that excluded TemRA cells. The donors were healthy, HIV-negative adults who had no recently reported acute infections or vaccinations. All donors were Caucasian adults living in Nashville, Tennessee, USA. After blood collection by leukapheresis, PBMCs were isolated using Ficoll-Histopaque density gradient centrifugation and then cryopreserved in the vapor phase of liquid nitrogen. Purity and quantity of every magnetically sorted T cell population were checked by analytical flow cytometry. Each sorted fraction had its genomic DNA isolated and then quantified by UV absorbance on a Nanodrop 2000c. On this clone itself: Its target antigen remains unknown. Base qualities are not recorded, but no much larger clone differs from it by a single base.

Relative to germline, V is 2 bases shorter and J is 4 bases shorter, with 9 bases between their ends. CDR1 and CDR2, looked up from the germline V gene, are MDHEN and SYDVKM. From cysteine to phenylalanine, the CDR3 is 14 amino acids long. Of all the DNA, just the CDR3 is kept, 42 bases in frame from base 1. Overall study results and their limits: Even with the large sequencing depth, rarefaction of the sorted-subset datasets indicated that sequencing was incomplete. Larger estimated clonotype richness was generally found for naive subsets than for memory subsets. Because the study included a small number of donors, the genetic and exposure-history diversity represented was limited. Compared with non-shared clonotypes, the clonotypes found in all four sorted-subset donors had higher generation probabilities. Sampling was restricted to blood, and TCR repertoires in tissue are likely to differ from TCR repertoires in blood. When a few donors were compared, the shared fraction of clonotypes was about 5% for naive CD4, approximately 3.5% for naive CD8, more than 2% for memory CD4, and 0.35% to 0.4% for memory CD8. Pairwise subsampling indicated that sequencing depth was expected to affect the degree of clonotype sharing among donors.

Using the deep immunoSEQ assay, TCR CDR3 regions were amplified from genomic DNA by multiplex PCR. Genomic DNA extracted from each cell subset was distributed evenly over all wells of several immunoSEQ 96-well plates, and each plate served as one replicate. For sorted subsets, approximately 210 ng of genomic DNA, equivalent to roughly 30,000 T cell genomes, went into each replicate PCR. Purified libraries were quantified with a Qubit 3.0 fluorometer, sized on a Bioanalyzer 2100, and re-quantified with the KAPA Library Quantification kit. A separate single-read 150-cycle Illumina NextSeq 550 flow cell was used to sequence each immunoSEQ 96-well plate. Turning to the authors' computational methods: The immunoSEQ output contained only junctional sequences without quality scores, so filtering could not match that applied to full-length reads. Sequences were annotated with PyIR, a Python wrapper for IgBLAST v1.9, and V/J genes and CDR3 were assigned using IMGT germline references. Any read was removed if the V/J assignment was weak (E-value above 1e-6), the CDR3 was missing, or the read contained stop codons, out-of-frame junctions, or ambiguous translated residues. V3J clonotypes were defined by identical inferred V gene, J gene, and CDR3 amino acid sequence. To compute the percentage overlap between repertoires, the number of shared unique clonotypes was divided by the size of the smaller repertoire. RTK rarefaction, the Chao1 estimator, and Recon v2.1 estimates of unobserved clonotypes were used to assess repertoire richness. For all TCRbeta clonotypes obtained by the gDNA method from a few donors, generation probabilities were computed with OLGA. The immuneACCESS repertoire file appears here via TCRdb, limited to in-frame rearrangements. These files lack a portion of the clones; in checked studies, under half of the deficit traces to unresolved V genes, and the cause of the others is not known. V, J and clone size are taken as reported in that table, and D and trimming were inferred from the DNA itself. This sample lists some 2.1 million clones; about 94% were detected once. The ten largest make up around 1.1% of the sample.

Sequencing was carried out using naive CD8+ T cells sorted from blood. This specimen's cell subset or site label, per the study, means: CD45RA+CCR7+. The sequence derives from a man younger than 30 in good health. Recombination linked TRBV28 to TRBJ2-1, with no D gene named confidently. The CDR3 amino acid sequence is: CASSLGWSYNEQFF. The nucleotide sequence reads TGTGCCAGCAGTTTAGGCTGGTCGTACAATGAGCAGTTCTTC.